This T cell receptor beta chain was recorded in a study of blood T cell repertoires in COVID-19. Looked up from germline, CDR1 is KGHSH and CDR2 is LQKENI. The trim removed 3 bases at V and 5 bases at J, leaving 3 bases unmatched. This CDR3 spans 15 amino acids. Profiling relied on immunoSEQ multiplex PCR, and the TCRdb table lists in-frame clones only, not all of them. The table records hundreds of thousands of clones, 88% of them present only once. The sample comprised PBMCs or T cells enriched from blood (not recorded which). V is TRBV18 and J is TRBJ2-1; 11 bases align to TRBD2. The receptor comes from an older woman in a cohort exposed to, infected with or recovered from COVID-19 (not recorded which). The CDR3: CASSPGLAADNEQFF. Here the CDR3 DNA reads TGTGCCAGCTCACCGGGACTAGCGGCCGACAATGAGCAGTTCTTC.